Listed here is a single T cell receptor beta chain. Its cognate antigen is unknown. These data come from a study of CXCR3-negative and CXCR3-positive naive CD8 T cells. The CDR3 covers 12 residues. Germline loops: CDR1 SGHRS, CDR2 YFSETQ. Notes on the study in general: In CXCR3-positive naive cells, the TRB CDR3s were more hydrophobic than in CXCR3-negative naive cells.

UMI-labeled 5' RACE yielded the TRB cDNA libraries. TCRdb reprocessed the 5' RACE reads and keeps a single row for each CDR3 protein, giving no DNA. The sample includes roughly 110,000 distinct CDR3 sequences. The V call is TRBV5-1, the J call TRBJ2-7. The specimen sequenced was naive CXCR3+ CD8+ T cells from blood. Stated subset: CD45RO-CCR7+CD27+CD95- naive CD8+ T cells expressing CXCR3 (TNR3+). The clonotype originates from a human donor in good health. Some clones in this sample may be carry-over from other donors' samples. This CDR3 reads CASSSDNPEQYF.